The 22 T cell receptor beta chains given below trace back to one sample, sequenced in a study of PD-1 blockade in classical Hodgkin lymphoma. Each patient relapsed following autologous stem cell transplantation, and prior brentuximab vedotin exposure differed. The protocol was immunoSEQ multiplex PCR, while the TCRdb copy is restricted to in-frame clones and leaves out a portion. This sample has 40,000 to 65,000 clones, with 81% found just once. The source material was peripheral blood mononuclear cells (PBMCs), sampled at baseline. The receptors were gathered from a human donor with classical Hodgkin lymphoma.

In its sample, this clone was seen once. The chain employs TRBV28 and TRBJ1-3, with no clear D. This CDR3 contains 10 residues. From germline, CDR1 is MDHEN and CDR2 SYDVKM. Trimming pared 8 bases from V and 4 bases from J, leaving 3 bases between. CDR3 in DNA: TGTGCCAGCGGCGGAAACACCATATATTTT. Its translation is CASGGNTIYF. The complete variable domain, with remaining parts taken from reference TRBV28 and TRBJ1-3, reads DVKVTQSSRYLVKRTGEKVFLECVQDMDHENMFWYRQDPGLGLRLIYFSYDVKMKEKGDIPEGYSVSREKKERFSLILESASTNQTSMYLCASGGNTIYFGEGSWLTVV.

In this sample, this clone turned up a few times. The rearrangement uses TRBV29-1 and TRBJ1-2, with D perhaps TRBD1 (6 bases). Germline lookup yields CDR1 SQVTM and CDR2 ANQGSEA. This CDR3 has 11 residues. Trimming took off 7 bases at V and 8 bases at J, with 14 bases between the two ends. CDR3 protein: CSAGDKWGYTF. The CDR3 bases are TGCAGCGCCGGGGACAAGTGGGGCTACACCTTC.

This clone was seen more than once but under ten times. The chain carries TRBV7-2 and TRBJ2-2; D is perhaps TRBD2 (7 bases). The V end was cut by 7 bases, the J end by 7 bases, with 16 bases between. CDR3 length: 14 amino acids. The germline CDR1 and CDR2 sequences are SGHTA and FQGNSA. The CDR3 region has the DNA TGTGCCAGCATCCAAGGGGGAGGGATCGGGGAGCTGTTTTTT. Its translation is CASIQGGGIGELFF.

As to this clone: This sample includes further DNA sequences coding for the same CDR3. The V call is TRBV5-6, the J call TRBJ1-1; D unresolved. V lost 4 bases, J lost 2 bases, and 3 bases lay in between. The CDR3 is 11 amino acids. The germline gives CDR1 SGHDT, CDR2 YYEEEE. The CDR3 spells CASSLNTEAFF. The CDR3 DNA follows: TGTGCCAGCAGCCTTAACACTGAAGCTTTCTTT.

This chain joins TRBV4-3 and TRBJ1-5; no reliable D call. From germline, CDR1 is LGHNA and CDR2 YSLEER. The CDR3 sequence is 15 residues long. Deletions cut 7 bases from V and 0 bases from J, with 13 bases between. DNA for the CDR3: TGCGCCAGCAAGGCCAATTTGGGTAGCAATCAGCCCCAGCATTTT. This codes for CASKANLGSNQPQHF.

The V call is TRBV5-1, the J call TRBJ2-5; 11 nucleotides line up with TRBD1. Germline CDR1 and CDR2: SGHRS and YFSETQ. The CDR3 covers 15 residues. With 4 bases clipped from V and 5 bases from J, the junction kept 7 bases outside the gene matches. The CDR3 coding sequence is TGCGCCAGCAGCCACGGACAGGGGGCTACGGAGACCCAGTACTTC. Its protein is CASSHGQGATETQYF.

Concerning this clone: The junction departs from germline at one end; a sequencing error may be responsible. The gene calls are TRBV27 and TRBJ1-1; 7 bases are shared with TRBD1. The CDR3 has 16 amino acids. Germline loops: CDR1 MNHEY, CDR2 SMNVEV (reference sequence). The CDR3 region has the DNA TGTGCCAGCAGTTTGGGAAGGGGGCTACTGAAGACTGAAGCTTTCTTT. This gives the protein CASSLGRGLLKTEAFF.

J is TRBJ1-1 and V is TRBV6-5; D is undetermined. Germline V gene data show CDR1 as MNHEY and CDR2 as SVGAGI. Trimming shortened V by 5 bases and J by 11 bases, and 15 bases separated the two germline ends. The CDR3 has 12 amino acids. The DNA for the CDR3 is TGTGCCAGCAGTACGAGGACCCGGCGGGCTTTCTTT. Translated, it gives CASSTRTRRAFF.

The sample holds a few counts of this clone. This sequence joins TRBV25-1 and TRBJ1-3, with 8 bases matching TRBD1. Germline trimming cut 3 bases from V and 2 bases from J; bases unmatched to any gene: 9. In germline, CDR1 is MGHDK, CDR2 SYGVNS. The CDR3 contains 17 residues. DNA of the CDR3: TGTGCCAGCAGTGATGGGGTAGCGGACAGGGCTGGAAACACCATATATTTT. It encodes CASSDGVADRAGNTIYF.

The rearrangement joins TRBV18 to TRBJ1-2, with D unclear. The germline V and J ends were trimmed by 5 bases and 6 bases, with 13 bases remaining between them. CDR3 length: 13 residues. The germline V gene has CDR1 KGHSH and CDR2 LQKENI. Here the CDR3 DNA reads TGTGCCAGCTCAATCCGGCAGGCCGATGGCTACACCTTC. It encodes CASSIRQADGYTF.

The rearrangement uses TRBV11-2 and TRBJ2-3; D remains unclear. This CDR3 is 13 amino acids long. V was cut by 6 bases and J by 3 bases, with 10 bases left in between. Germline CDR1 and CDR2: SGHAT and FQNNGV. The CDR3, as DNA: TGTGCCAGCAGTCCATTTCTGACAGATACGCAGTATTTT. Encoded protein: CASSPFLTDTQYF.

This clone came up once. This chain uses TRBV11-2 with TRBJ2-5; D unresolved. Trimming removed 0 bases at V and 7 bases at J, with 9 bases between. CDR3 length: 13 residues. CDR1 is SGHAT, CDR2 FQNNGV, per germline. CDR3 sequence reads: CASSLDPGGTQYF. In DNA, the CDR3 is TGTGCCAGCAGCTTAGATCCGGGTGGGACCCAGTACTTC.

This clone was seen a handful of times. The chain employs TRBV7-9 and TRBJ2-3, with 10 bases that match TRBD1. The junction had 7 bases not matched to a gene; V was cut back by 7 bases and J by 6 bases. The CDR3 runs 14 residues. Germline loops: CDR1 SEHNR, CDR2 FQNEAQ (reference sequence). The DNA of the CDR3 is TGTGCCAGCACCGCGACAGGGGGCGTGGATACGCAGTATTTT. Translating gives CASTATGGVDTQYF. The full variable domain, rest sourced from reference TRBV7-9 and TRBJ2-3, is DTGVSQNPRHKITKRGQNVTFRCDPISEHNRLYWYRQTLGQGPEFLTYFQNEAQLEKSRLLSDRFSAERPKGSFSTLEIQRTEQGDSAMYLCASTATGGVDTQYFGPGTRLTVL.

The V gene is TRBV15, the J gene TRBJ2-1; 9 bases align to TRBD1. Losses at the gene ends were 3 bases for V and 7 bases for J; bases not matched to a gene: 10. The CDR3 has 16 amino acids. CDR1 and CDR2 from the germline V gene are LNHNV and YYDKDF (reference sequence). This CDR3 is CATSRGTGGLANEQFF. The CDR3 coding sequence is TGTGCCACCAGCAGGGGAACAGGGGGCCTCGCTAATGAGCAGTTCTTC.

This chain joins TRBV18 and TRBJ1-1; 8 positions agree with TRBD1. This CDR3 comprises 16 residues. Trimming at V came to 2 bases and at J to 0 bases, leaving 5 bases not matched to a gene. In germline, CDR1 is KGHSH, CDR2 LQKENI. The CDR3 DNA reads TGTGCCAGCTCACCAAGGGCAGGGGGCTTGAACACTGAAGCTTTCTTT. Translated, it gives CASSPRAGGLNTEAFF.

This clone occurred a few times. J is TRBJ2-1 and V is TRBV11-3, with a tentative D call TRBD2 (6 bases). With 3 bases removed from V and 8 bases from J, the gap between germline ends came to 11 bases. From germline, CDR1 is SGHNT and CDR2 YENEEA. The CDR3 has 13 residues. The CDR3 is CASSFGTPDEQFF. In DNA form, the CDR3 reads TGTGCCAGCAGCTTTGGGACTCCGGATGAGCAGTTCTTC.

The chain links TRBV5-1 to TRBJ2-1, with D tentatively TRBD2 (6 bases). V gave up 4 bases and J gave up 5 bases, with 22 bases separating them. This CDR3 region has 17 residues. Germline CDR1 reads SGHRS; CDR2 reads YFSETQ. The CDR3 region is CASSELAKKGPDNEQFF. The CDR3 DNA is TGCGCCAGCAGCGAACTAGCAAAGAAGGGACCCGACAATGAGCAGTTCTTC.

The count of this clone is one. V usage is TRBV27 and J usage is TRBJ2-5; D possibly corresponds to TRBD2 (6 bases). Trimming pared 7 bases from V and 5 bases from J, leaving 17 bases between. Germline V gene lookup returns CDR1 MNHEY and CDR2 SMNVEV (reference sequence). The CDR3 spans 14 residues. In DNA, the CDR3 is TGTGCCAGCAAACGGGGCTCAGGAGGGGAGACCCAGTACTTC. The encoded protein is CASKRGSGGETQYF.

The genes are TRBV7-3 and TRBJ2-5; 8 nucleotides line up with TRBD2. Germline loops: CDR1 SGHTA, CDR2 FQGTGA. Losses at the gene ends were 5 bases for V and 4 bases for J; bases not matched to a gene: 9. There are 15 residues in the CDR3. The CDR3 loop is CASSRSGSPGETQYF. In DNA, the CDR3 is TGTGCCAGCAGCAGAAGCGGGAGTCCAGGAGAGACCCAGTACTTC.

The chain recombines TRBV9 with TRBJ1-2; 7 positions agree with TRBD1. CDR1 and CDR2 from the germline V gene are SGDLS and YYNGEE. CDR3 length: 12 amino acids. The J segment lost 8 bases and the V segment lost 6 bases, leaving 7 bases of the junction unmatched. CDR3 loop: CASNRQGKGYTF. The CDR3 DNA reads TGTGCCAGCAACCGACAGGGTAAAGGCTACACCTTC.

The count of this clone is one. V is TRBV13 and J is TRBJ2-7; 9 bases map to TRBD2. This CDR3 contains 16 residues. CDR1 PRHDT and CDR2 FYEKMQ come from the germline V gene (reference sequence). V trimming: 5 bases; J trimming: 4 bases; junction bases outside the gene matches: 12. The CDR3 loop reads CASSILGSGSFYEQYF. CDR3 DNA sequence: TGTGCCAGCAGCATTTTAGGTAGCGGGAGCTTTTACGAGCAGTACTTC.

This clone showed up just once. The chain uses TRBV6-6 and TRBJ1-1, with D possibly matching TRBD1 (6 bases). Between the trimmed V and J ends, which lost 2 bases and 1 base, there was a span of 8 bases. Germline V gene sequence: CDR1 MNHNY, CDR2 SVGAGI (reference sequence). This CDR3 has 14 residues. The CDR3 DNA sequence: TGTGCCAGCAGTTACAACAGGGAGAACACTGAAGCTTTCTTT. Translating gives CASSYNRENTEAFF.